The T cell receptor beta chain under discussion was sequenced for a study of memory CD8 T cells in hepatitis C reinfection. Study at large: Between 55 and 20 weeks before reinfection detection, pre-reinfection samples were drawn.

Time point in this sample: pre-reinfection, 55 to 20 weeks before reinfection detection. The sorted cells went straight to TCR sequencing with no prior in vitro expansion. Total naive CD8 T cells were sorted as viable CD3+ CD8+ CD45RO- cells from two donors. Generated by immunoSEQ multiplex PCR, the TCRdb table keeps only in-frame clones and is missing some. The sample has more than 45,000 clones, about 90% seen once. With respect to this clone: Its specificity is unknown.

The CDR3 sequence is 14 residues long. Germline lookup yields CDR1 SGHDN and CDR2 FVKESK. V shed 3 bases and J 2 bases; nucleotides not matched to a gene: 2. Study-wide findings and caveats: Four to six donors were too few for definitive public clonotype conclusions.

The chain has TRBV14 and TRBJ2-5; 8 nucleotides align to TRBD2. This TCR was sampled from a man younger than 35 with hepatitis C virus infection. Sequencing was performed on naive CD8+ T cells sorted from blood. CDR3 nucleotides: TGTGCCAGCAGCCATACTAGCGGACAAGAGACCCAGTACTTC. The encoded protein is CASSHTSGQETQYF.